Presented here are 15 T cell receptor beta chains from one specimen sequenced in a study of cytomegalovirus exposure and HLA in healthy donors. This PCR relied on a set of 60 Vbeta primers and 13 Jbeta primers. Assay: immunoSEQ multiplex PCR; the TCRdb copy retains only in-frame clones and omits some. This repertoire shows 150,000 or so clones, roughly 72% found once; its top ten account for 1.5% to 1.8%. The sequencing input was PBMCs. Receptors were obtained from a man aged 35 to 55 in good health and CMV-seronegative.

The chain combines TRBV15 with TRBJ1-3; D might be TRBD1 (5 bases). The CDR3 contains 17 residues. V was shortened by 5 bases and J by 0 bases, with 17 bases between the two germline ends. The germline V gene has CDR1 LNHNV and CDR2 YYDKDF (reference sequence). CDR3 nucleotides: TGTGCCACCAGCGGGTGGTCAACAGGTAGCTCTGGAAACACCATATATTTT. Protein: CATSGWSTGSSGNTIYF.

In its sample, this clone was seen once. The chain uses TRBV2 and TRBJ1-5; no clear D gene. Germline V CDR1 and CDR2: SNHLY, FYNNEI. The CDR3 contains 15 residues. V was trimmed by 5 bases and J by 5 bases, leaving 16 bases between them. CDR3 DNA sequence: TGTGCCAGCAGTCAACAGACCGCGGGTGATCAGCCCCAGCATTTT. It yields the protein CASSQQTAGDQPQHF.

The chain links TRBV5-1 to TRBJ1-2, with a tentative D call TRBD1 (6 bases). The V gene's germline CDR1 is SGHRS and CDR2 YFSETQ. V lost 2 bases and J 1 base, leaving 9 bases between the germline ends. The length of the CDR3 is 14 residues. The CDR3 loop reads CASSFDRLNYGYTF. The CDR3, as DNA: TGCGCCAGCAGCTTCGACAGGCTTAACTATGGCTACACCTTC.

The rearrangement links TRBV7-8 to TRBJ1-3; TRBD1 agrees at 8 bases. The germline CDR1 and CDR2 sequences are SGHVS and FQNEAQ. This CDR3 comprises 16 residues. Germline trimming cut 5 bases from V and 7 bases from J; bases unmatched to any gene: 13. The CDR3 region is CASSPHRGDMDNTIYF. DNA of the CDR3: TGTGCCAGCAGCCCTCACAGGGGGGATATGGACAACACCATATATTTT.

V and J are TRBV21-1 and TRBJ2-3; the table's TRBD1 call for D was not verified on the DNA. TRBV21-1 is annotated as a pseudogene. The CDR3 loop spans 14 amino acids. The CDR3 coding sequence is TGTGCCAGCAGCAAGAGGGGGAGTACAGACCCCGAGTATTTT. Its protein product is CASSKRGSTDPEYF.

This chain connects TRBV28 to TRBJ1-1; tentatively, D is TRBD1 (5 bases). The CDR3 is made up of 15 amino acids. V lost 7 bases to trimming and J lost 5 bases, with 20 bases between them. Germline V gene data show CDR1 as MDHEN and CDR2 as SYDVKM. The CDR3 protein is CASKWGTSQGTEAFF. The CDR3 DNA follows: TGTGCCAGCAAATGGGGCACTTCCCAGGGAACTGAAGCTTTCTTT.

The genes are TRBV19 and TRBJ1-1, with 7 positions matching TRBD1. The CDR3 is made up of 13 amino acids. V was pared by 9 bases and J by 1 base, with 5 bases of the junction left unmatched. CDR1 and CDR2 (germline): LNHDA, SQIVND (reference sequence). The CDR3 is CASRYRGNTEAFF. Written as DNA, the CDR3 is TGTGCCAGCCGATACAGGGGGAACACTGAAGCTTTCTTT. Supplemented by reference TRBV19 and TRBJ1-1, the full variable domain reads DGGITQSPKYLFRKEGQNVTLSCEQNLNHDAMYWYRQDPGQGLRLIYYSQIVNDFQKGDIAEGYSVSREKKESFPLTVTSAQKNPTAFYLCASRYRGNTEAFFGQGTRLTVV.

The chain links TRBV30 to TRBJ2-3; 7 positions match TRBD1. CDR3 length: 10 residues. Germline CDR1 and CDR2: GTSNPN and SVGIG (reference sequence). CDR3 residues: CSGGRDTQYF. The CDR3 DNA reads as TGTTCAGGGGGACGAGATACGCAGTATTTT.

The chain uses TRBV30 and TRBJ2-1; perhaps TRBD1 as D (6 bases). Trimming took off 4 bases at V and 10 bases at J, with 14 bases between the two ends. Germline V gives CDR1 GTSNPN, CDR2 SVGIG (reference sequence). The length of the CDR3 is 12 residues. The CDR3 DNA follows: TGTGCCTGGACGATTGATAGGGGGGAGCAGTTCTTC. The encoded protein is CAWTIDRGEQFF.

This clone turned up a few times. The V and J genes are TRBV6-1 and TRBJ1-2, with D unclear. CDR1 is MNHNS and CDR2 is SASEGT in the germline V gene. V lost 4 bases and J 2 bases, leaving 8 bases between the germline ends. The CDR3 extends over 13 amino acids. CDR3 loop: CASSARENYGYTF. CDR3 bases: TGTGCCAGCAGTGCGCGGGAAAACTATGGCTACACCTTC.

The chain carries TRBV6-5 and TRBJ1-6, with 7 bases fitting TRBD1. Looked up from germline, CDR1 is MNHEY and CDR2 is SVGAGI. The CDR3 is made up of 14 amino acids. V was clipped by 8 bases and J by 10 bases; unmatched bases: 11. The chain's CDR3 is CASRYHRGPSPLHF. CDR3 DNA: TGTGCCAGCCGATATCACAGGGGACCCTCACCCCTCCACTTT.

This clone was observed a few times. J is TRBJ1-2 and V is TRBV30, with TRBD1 identical over 7 bases. This CDR3 comprises 13 residues. V trimming: 3 bases; J trimming: 4 bases; junction bases outside the gene matches: 5. Germline CDR1 and CDR2: GTSNPN and SVGIG (reference sequence). The CDR3 sequence is CAWSRGQLYGYTF. For the CDR3, the DNA is TGTGCCTGGAGCCGGGGACAGCTCTATGGCTACACCTTC. Combining the CDR3 with reference TRBV30 and TRBJ1-2 gives the whole variable domain SQTIHQWPATLVQPVGSPLSLECTVEGTSNPNLYWYRQAAGRGLQLLFYSVGIGQISSEVPQNLSASRPQDRQFILSSKKLLLSDSGFYLCAWSRGQLYGYTFGSGTRLTVV.

The rearrangement links TRBV7-9 to TRBJ2-7; 11 bases line up with TRBD2. Germline assignment: CDR1 SEHNR and CDR2 FQNEAQ (reference sequence). V was pared by 4 bases and J by 7 bases, with 12 bases of the junction left unmatched. This CDR3 has 16 amino acids. The CDR3 DNA follows: TGTGCCAGCAGCTCGAAGCGGTCTAGCGGGAGGTCGGAGCAGTACTTC. Translated: CASSSKRSSGRSEQYF.

V and J are TRBV27 and TRBJ2-7; possible D gene TRBD1, 6 bases. V lost 5 bases and J lost 3, with 11 bases in between. This CDR3 contains 13 residues. The germline V gene encodes CDR1 MNHEY and CDR2 SMNVEV (reference sequence). The CDR3 DNA is TGTGCCAGCAGTCCCTCGGACAGCTACGAGCAGTACGTC. It yields the protein CASSPSDSYEQYV.

The CDR3 region is CASSAREGAKYGYTF. CDR3 in DNA: TGTGCCAGCAGTGCCCGTGAGGGGGCAAAATATGGCTACACCTTC. The chain combines TRBV6-4 with TRBJ1-2; TRBD1 matches 7 bases. In germline, CDR1 is MRHNA, CDR2 SNTAGT. The CDR3 runs 15 residues. The V and J ends lost 4 bases and 5 bases, in that order; junction bases with no gene match: 10.